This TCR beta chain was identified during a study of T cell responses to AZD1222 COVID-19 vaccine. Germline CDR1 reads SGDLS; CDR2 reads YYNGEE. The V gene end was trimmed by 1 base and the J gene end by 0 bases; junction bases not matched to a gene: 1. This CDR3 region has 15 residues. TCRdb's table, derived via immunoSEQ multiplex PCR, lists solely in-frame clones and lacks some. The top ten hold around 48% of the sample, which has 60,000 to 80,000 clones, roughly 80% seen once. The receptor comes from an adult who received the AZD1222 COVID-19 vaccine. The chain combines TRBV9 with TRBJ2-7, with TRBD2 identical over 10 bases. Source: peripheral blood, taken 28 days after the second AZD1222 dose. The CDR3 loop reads CASSVLAGASYEQYF. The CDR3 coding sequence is TGTGCCAGCAGCGTACTAGCGGGGGCCTCCTACGAGCAGTACTTC.